This T cell receptor (beta chain) was captured by sequencing in a study of blood T cell repertoires in COVID-19. Study-wide background: Sources were T cells, B-cell-depleted T cells, or PBMCs; the material itself was cDNA or gDNA.

The sample holds one count of this clone. This CDR3 is built from 13 residues. Between the trimmed V and J ends, which lost 5 bases and 6 bases, there was a span of 13 bases. The germline V gene has CDR1 MNHEY and CDR2 SVGAGI. The method was immunoSEQ multiplex PCR; TCRdb's version includes in-frame clones alone and lacks a portion of them. The table records around 500,000 clones, roughly nine tenths of them present only once. All enrollees were roughly 18 to 89 years old and from fewer than 25 US areas. Which cohort a participant joined came from the clinical history participants gave. V gene TRBV6-5 combines with J gene TRBJ1-1; tentative D call: TRBD1 (6 bases). Material: PBMCs or T cells enriched from blood (not recorded which). The TCR was taken from a woman between 55 and 75 years old who had recovered from COVID-19. The DNA for the CDR3 is TGTGCCAGCAGTCACAGGGAAGTCGCTGAAGCTTTCTTT. The encoded protein is CASSHREVAEAFF.